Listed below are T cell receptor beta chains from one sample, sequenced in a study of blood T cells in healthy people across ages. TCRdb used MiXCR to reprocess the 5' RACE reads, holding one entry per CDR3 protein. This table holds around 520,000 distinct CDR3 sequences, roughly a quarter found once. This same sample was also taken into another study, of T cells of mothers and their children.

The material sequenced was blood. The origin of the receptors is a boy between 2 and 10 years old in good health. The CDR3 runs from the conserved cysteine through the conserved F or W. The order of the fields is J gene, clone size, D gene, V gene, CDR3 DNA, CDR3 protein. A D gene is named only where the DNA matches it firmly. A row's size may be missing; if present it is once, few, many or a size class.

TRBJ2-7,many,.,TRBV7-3,TGTGCCAGCAGCTTAAGCAGGGACTCCTACGAGCAGTACTTC,CASSLSRDSYEQYF
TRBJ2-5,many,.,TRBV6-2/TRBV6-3,TGTGCCAGCAGTTACTCGTCAGGAGAGGGGCAAGAGACCCAGTACTTC,CASSYSSGEGQETQYF
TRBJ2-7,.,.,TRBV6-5,TGTGCCAGCAGTTACGTCCGTCCGACGAAGACTAACTCCTACGAGCAGTACTTC,CASSYVRPTKTNSYEQYF
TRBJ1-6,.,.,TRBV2,TGTGCCAGCATCAATCAGGGCTATAATTCACCCCTCCACTTT,CASINQGYNSPLHF
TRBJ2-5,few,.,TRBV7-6,TGTGCCAGCAGCTTGCTGGCGTTGCAAGAGACCCAGTACTTC,CASSLLALQETQYF
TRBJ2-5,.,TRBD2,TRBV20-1,TGCAGTGCAGTAGCGGGGGAGGCGAGGGAGACCCAGTACTTC,CSAVAGEARETQYF
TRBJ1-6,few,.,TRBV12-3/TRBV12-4,TGTGCCAGCAGTTTCGAGATGAATTCACCCCTCCACTTT,CASSFEMNSPLHF
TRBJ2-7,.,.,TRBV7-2,TGTGCCAGCAGGGACCAGGCGTGGGAGATCAACGAGCAGTACTTC,CASRDQAWEINEQYF
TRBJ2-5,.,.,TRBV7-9,TGTGCCAGCAGCTTAGCGCGATACCTCCCGGAGGCCCAGTACTTC,CASSLARYLPEAQYF
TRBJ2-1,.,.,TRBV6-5,TGTGCCAGCAGTTATGTTGGCGGGAACAATGAGCAGTTCTTC,CASSYVGGNNEQFF
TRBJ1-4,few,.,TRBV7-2,TGTGCCAGCACCTCCCGAGAGGACGAAAAACTGTTTTTT,CASTSREDEKLFF
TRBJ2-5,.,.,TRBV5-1,TGCGCCAGCAGCTTCTACGCCGGGACGGAAGAGACCCAGTACTTC,CASSFYAGTEETQYF
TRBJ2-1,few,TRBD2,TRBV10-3,TGTGCCATCAGAATAGCGGGGGAGGATGAGCAGTTCTTC,CAIRIAGEDEQFF
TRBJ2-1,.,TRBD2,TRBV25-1,TGTGCCAGCAGTCAGGCGGGAGGGAGTGGGAATGAGCAGTTCTTC,CASSQAGGSGNEQFF
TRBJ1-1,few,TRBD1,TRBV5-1,TGCGCCAGCAGTCCGGGACAGACAAACACTGAAGCTTTCTTT,CASSPGQTNTEAFF
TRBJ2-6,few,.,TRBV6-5,TGTGCCAGCAGTTCGTTCGTGAGGGGATCTGGGGCCAACGTCCTGACTTTC,CASSSFVRGSGANVLTF
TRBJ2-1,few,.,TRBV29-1,TGCAGCGTTTTTTACGTGCTTCCCTACAATGAGCAGTTCTTC,CSVFYVLPYNEQFF
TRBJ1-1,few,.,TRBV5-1,TGCGCCAGCAGCTTAAGCAGCTACACTGAAGCTTTCTTT,CASSLSSYTEAFF
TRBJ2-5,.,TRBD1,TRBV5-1,TGCGCCAGCAGCCTCCTGACAGGGGAGACCCAGTACTTC,CASSLLTGETQYF
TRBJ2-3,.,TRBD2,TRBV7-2,TGTGCCAGCAGCTTGGGGAGCGGGAGAACAGATACGCAGTATTTT,CASSLGSGRTDTQYF
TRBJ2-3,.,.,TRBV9,TGTGCCAGCAGCGCGGGGTGGGCCTACACAGATACGCAGTATTTT,CASSAGWAYTDTQYF
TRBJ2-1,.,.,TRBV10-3,TGTGCCATCAGCCCAGGGCGGAGCTCCTACAATGAGCAGTTCTTC,CAISPGRSSYNEQFF
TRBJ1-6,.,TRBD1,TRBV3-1,TGTGCCAGCAGCCAAGTAAGCGGGACAGGGAATTCACCCCTCCACTTT,CASSQVSGTGNSPLHF
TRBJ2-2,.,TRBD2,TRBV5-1,TGCGCCAGCAGCTTGAAAGGACTAGCGGACACCGGGGAGCTGTTTTTT,CASSLKGLADTGELFF
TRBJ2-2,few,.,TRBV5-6,TGTGCCAGCAGCCATCAGAACACCGGGGAGCTGTTTTTT,CASSHQNTGELFF
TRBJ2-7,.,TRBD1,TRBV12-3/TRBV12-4,TGTGCCAGCAGTCCAAGGGACAGGGACGAGCAGTACTTC,CASSPRDRDEQYF
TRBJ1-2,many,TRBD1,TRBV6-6,TGTGCCAGCAGTAAGGGACAGAACTATGGCTACACCTTC,CASSKGQNYGYTF
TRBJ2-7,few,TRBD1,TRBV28,TGTGCCAGCCTGGACAGGGGAGCCGAGCAGTACTTC,CASLDRGAEQYF
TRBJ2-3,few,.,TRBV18,TGTGCCAGCCCACCACAGACTAACGCAGATACGCAGTATTTT,CASPPQTNADTQYF
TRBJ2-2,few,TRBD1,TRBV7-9,TGTGCCAGCAGAGCCCGGGGACAGCACACCGGGGAGCTGTTTTTT,CASRARGQHTGELFF
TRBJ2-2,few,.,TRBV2,TGTGCCAGCAAAGAAGGTCGGAACACCGGGGAGCTGTTTTTT,CASKEGRNTGELFF
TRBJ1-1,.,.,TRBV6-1,TGTGCCAGCAGGGGTGGGGGGCCCACTGAAGCTTTCTTT,CASRGGGPTEAFF
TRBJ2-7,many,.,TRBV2,TGTGCCAGCAGCGGGCGGGCTAGCGACTACGAGCAGTACTTC,CASSGRASDYEQYF
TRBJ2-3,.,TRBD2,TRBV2,TGTGCCAGCAGTGAGCCCGACCCAAGGACTAGCGTCGGGGATACGCAGTATTTT,CASSEPDPRTSVGDTQYF
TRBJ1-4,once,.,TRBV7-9,TGTGCCAGCAGCTTGGACGGTAATGAAAAACTGTTTTTT,CASSLDGNEKLFF
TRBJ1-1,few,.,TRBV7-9,TGTGCCAGCAGCTTGAGGGCGGGGGCCGGTATCACTGAAGCTTTCTTT,CASSLRAGAGITEAFF
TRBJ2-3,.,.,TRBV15,TGTGCCACCAGCAGAGAGGGTGGGGGGCTCAGAGGAGATACGCAGTACTTT,CATSREGGGLRGDTQYF
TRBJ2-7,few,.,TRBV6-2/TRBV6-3,TGTGCCAGCAGTTCCTCGGGCTTCGCGAATTCCTACGAGCAGTACTTC,CASSSSGFANSYEQYF
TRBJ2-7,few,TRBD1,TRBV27,TGTGCCAGCAGTCCCCTGGGGACAGGCTACGAGCAGTACTTC,CASSPLGTGYEQYF
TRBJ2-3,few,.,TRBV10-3,TGTGCCATCAGTGGAGACACAGATACGCAGTATTTT,CAISGDTDTQYF
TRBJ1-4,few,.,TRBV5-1,TGCGCCAGCAGCGGCGGACGGGCAACTAATGAAAAACTGTTTTTT,CASSGGRATNEKLFF
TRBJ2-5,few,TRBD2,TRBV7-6,TGTGCCAGCAGCTTAGTGAGGGCTAGCGGGAGTGGAGAGACCCAGTACTTC,CASSLVRASGSGETQYF
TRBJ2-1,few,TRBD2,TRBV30,TGTGCCTGGACCCTTAGCGGGGTTCTCTACAATGAGCAGTTCTTC,CAWTLSGVLYNEQFF
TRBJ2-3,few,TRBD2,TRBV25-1,TGTGCCGGCAGTGCGGGCGGGAGTAAAGATACGCAGTATTTT,CAGSAGGSKDTQYF
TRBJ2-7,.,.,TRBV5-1,TGCGCCAGCAGCGTGGACGGGGCCCCCTACGAGCAGTACTTC,CASSVDGAPYEQYF
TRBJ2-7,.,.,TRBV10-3,TGTGCCATCAGTGGACTAGCCTACGAGCAGTACTTC,CAISGLAYEQYF
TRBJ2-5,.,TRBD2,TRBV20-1,TGCAGTGCTGGCCGGGGGGTCCAAGAGACCCAGTACTTC,CSAGRGVQETQYF
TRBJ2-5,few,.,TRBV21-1,TGTGCCAGCAGCAAGGGGGTACACCTACGAAGGCAGTACTTC,CASSKGVHLRRQYF
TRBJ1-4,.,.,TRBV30,TGTGCCTGGAGTGTAGCTGCAACTAATGAAAAACTGTTTTTT,CAWSVAATNEKLFF
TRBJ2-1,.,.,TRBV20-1,TGCAGTGCTAGAGAGGTGGGCGGGGCCCGCATATACAATGAGCAGTTCTTC,CSAREVGGARIYNEQFF
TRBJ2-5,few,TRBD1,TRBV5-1,TGCGCCAGCAGCTTGGGGGACAGGGATTGGGAGACCCAGTACTTC,CASSLGDRDWETQYF
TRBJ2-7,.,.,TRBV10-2,TGCGCCAGCAGTGAGTGGGGCCCTCCCTACGAGCAGTACTTC,CASSEWGPPYEQYF
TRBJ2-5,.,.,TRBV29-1,TGCAGCGTTGTAGGGGGGCCGAAGACCCAGTACTTC,CSVVGGPKTQYF
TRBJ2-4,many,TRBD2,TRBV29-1,TGCAGCGGGGCCGGGACTAGGGAAAACATTCAGTACTTC,CSGAGTRENIQYF
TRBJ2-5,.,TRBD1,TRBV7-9,TGTGCCAGCAGCCTACAGGGGCGGTGGGAGACCCAGTACTTC,CASSLQGRWETQYF